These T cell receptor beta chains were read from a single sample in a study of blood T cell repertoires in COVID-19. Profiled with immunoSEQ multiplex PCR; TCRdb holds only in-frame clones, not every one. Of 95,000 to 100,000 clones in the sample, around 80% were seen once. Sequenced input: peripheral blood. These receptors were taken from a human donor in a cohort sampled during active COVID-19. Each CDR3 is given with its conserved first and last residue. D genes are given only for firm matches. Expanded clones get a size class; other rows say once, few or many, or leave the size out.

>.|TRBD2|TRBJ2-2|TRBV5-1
TGCGCCAGCAGCTTGAAAAGACTAGCGGGACCTTACACTAGGGAGCTGTTTTTT
CASSLKRLAGPYTRELFF
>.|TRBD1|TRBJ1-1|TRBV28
TGTGCCAGCAGTCCCGGACAGGGCACTGTGAACACTGAAGCTTTCTTT
CASSPGQGTVNTEAFF
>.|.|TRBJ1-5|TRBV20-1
TGCAGTGCTAGTTCCAATAGCAATCAGCCCCAGCATTTT
CSASSNSNQPQHF
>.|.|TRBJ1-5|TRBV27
TGTGCCGCACGGAGGGACTCCAGACCCAATCAGCCCCAGCATTTT
CAARRDSRPNQPQHF
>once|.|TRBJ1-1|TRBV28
TGTGCCAGCAGTTTTCAGGGAAGGAAGACTGAAGCTTTCTTT
CASSFQGRKTEAFF
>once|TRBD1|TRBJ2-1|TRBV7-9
TGTGCCAGCAGCGGACGGACAGGGGCCTACAATGAGCAGTTCTTC
CASSGRTGAYNEQFF
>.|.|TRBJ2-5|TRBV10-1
TGCGCCAGCACTCAAGGGGACTCCCAAGAGACCCAGTACTTC
CASTQGDSQETQYF
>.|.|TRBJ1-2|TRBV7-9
TGTGCCAGCAGCTTTGGAGGGCCCGGCTACGGCTACACCTTC
CASSFGGPGYGYTF
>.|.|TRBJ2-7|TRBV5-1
TGCGCCAGCAGCTTGGAAGGCGGCGAGCAGTACTTC
CASSLEGGEQYF
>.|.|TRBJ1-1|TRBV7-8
TGTGCCAGCAGCTTGCCACCTGGACAGTTTGTCCCTGAAGCTTTCTTT
CASSLPPGQFVPEAFF